Below, one T cell receptor beta chain is given with its context. This entry comes from a study of shared clonotypes between healthy human individuals. The data were produced by immunoSEQ multiplex PCR, yet TCRdb's version contains in-frame clones alone and is incomplete. The repertoire consists of around 1.6 million clones, with about 98% occurring once and the leading ten covering 0.4% to 0.45%. The TCR comes from a young man in good health. The sample was naive CD4+ T cells sorted from blood. Subset: CD45RA+ positively selected.

CDR3 coding DNA: TGTGCCAGTAGTCCGCAGGGTTCTAGCGGGAGGGCCCCAGAGACCCAGTACTTC. Protein: CASSPQGSSGRAPETQYF. The rearrangement uses TRBV19 and TRBJ2-5; TRBD2 matches at 12 bases. The CDR3 extends over 18 amino acids. After removal of 5 bases from V and 4 bases from J, the junction contained 14 bases not matched to a gene. The V gene's germline CDR1 is LNHDA and CDR2 SQIVND (reference sequence).